This T cell receptor beta chain was profiled in a study of shared clonotypes between healthy human individuals. Study-wide results and caveats: Larger estimated richness was generally seen in naive subsets than in memory subsets. Shared clonotypes: approximately 4.5% naive CD4, around 3.7% naive CD8, less than 2.5% memory CD4, 0.4% memory CD8.

Method: immunoSEQ multiplex PCR; TCRdb's copy keeps in-frame clones and lacks some. This table has about 600,000 clones, more than 95% appearing once. Naive CD8 cells comprised CD45RO-negative, CCR7-positively selected cells, excluding terminally differentiated effector memory CD45RA+ cells. Worth noting for this clone: The antigen remains undetermined.

Sequenced: naive CD8+ T cells sorted from blood. The sequence came from a man in his thirties or forties in good health.

The CDR3 is CASSGAVADGYTF. The CDR3 nucleotides are TGTGCCAGCAGCGGAGCCGTGGCGGATGGCTACACCTTC. The gene calls are TRBV9 and TRBJ1-2, with D unresolved. Trimming cost V 3 bases and J 6 bases, with 12 bases left between them. The germline gives CDR1 SGDLS, CDR2 YYNGEE. The CDR3 covers 13 residues. The entire variable domain, with the rest obtained from reference TRBV9 and TRBJ1-2, is as follows: DSGVTQTPKHLITATGQRVTLRCSPRSGDLSVYWYQQSLDQGLQFLIQYYNGEERAKGNILERFSAQQFPDLHSELNLSSLELGDSALYFCASSGAVADGYTFGSGTRLTVV.